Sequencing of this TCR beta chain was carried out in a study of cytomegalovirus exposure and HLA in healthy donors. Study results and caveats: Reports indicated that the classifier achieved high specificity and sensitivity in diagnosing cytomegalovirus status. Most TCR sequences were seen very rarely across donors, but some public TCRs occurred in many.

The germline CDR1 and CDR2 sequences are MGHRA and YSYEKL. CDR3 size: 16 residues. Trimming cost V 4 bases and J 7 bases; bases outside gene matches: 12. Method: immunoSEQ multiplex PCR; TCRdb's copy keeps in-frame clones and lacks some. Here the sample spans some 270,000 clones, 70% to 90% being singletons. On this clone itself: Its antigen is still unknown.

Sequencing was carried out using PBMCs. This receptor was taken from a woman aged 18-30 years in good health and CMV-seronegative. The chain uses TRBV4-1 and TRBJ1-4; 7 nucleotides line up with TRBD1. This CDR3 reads CASSPPATGLSEKLFF. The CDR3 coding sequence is TGCGCCAGCAGCCCTCCCGCGACAGGGTTAAGTGAAAAACTGTTTTTT.